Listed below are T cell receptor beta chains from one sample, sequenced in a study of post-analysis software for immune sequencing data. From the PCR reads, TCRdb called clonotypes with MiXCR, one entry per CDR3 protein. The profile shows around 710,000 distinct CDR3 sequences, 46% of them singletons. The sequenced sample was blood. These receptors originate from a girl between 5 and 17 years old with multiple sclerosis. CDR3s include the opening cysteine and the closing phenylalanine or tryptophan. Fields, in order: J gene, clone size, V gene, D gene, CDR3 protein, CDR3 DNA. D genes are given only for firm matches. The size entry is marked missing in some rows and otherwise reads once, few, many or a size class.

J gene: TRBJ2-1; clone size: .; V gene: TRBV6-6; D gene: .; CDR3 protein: CAGSSGTPVANEQFF; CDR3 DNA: TGTGCCGGCAGTTCCGGGACCCCGGTCGCCAATGAGCAGTTCTTC
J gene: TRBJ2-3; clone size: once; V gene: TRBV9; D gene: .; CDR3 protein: CAGSPQRSTDTQYF; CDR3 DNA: TGTGCCGGCAGCCCCCAGAGGAGCACAGATACGCAGTATTTT
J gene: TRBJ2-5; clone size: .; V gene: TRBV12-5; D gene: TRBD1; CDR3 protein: CASGPPDRGLPAQYF; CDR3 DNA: TGTGCTAGTGGTCCGCCTGACAGGGGGCTTCCCGCCCAGTACTTC
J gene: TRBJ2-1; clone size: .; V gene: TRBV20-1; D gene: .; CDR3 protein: CSASGEVGNEQFF; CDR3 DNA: TGCAGTGCTAGCGGGGAGGTGGGCAATGAGCAGTTCTTC
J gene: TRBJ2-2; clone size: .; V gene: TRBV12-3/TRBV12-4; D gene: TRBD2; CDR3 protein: CASSFGGGDRELFF; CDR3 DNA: TGTGCCAGCAGTTTTGGGGGAGGGGACCGGGAGCTGTTTTTT
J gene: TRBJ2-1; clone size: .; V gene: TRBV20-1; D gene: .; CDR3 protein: CSASINEQFF; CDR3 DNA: TGCAGTGCCAGCATCAATGAGCAGTTCTTC
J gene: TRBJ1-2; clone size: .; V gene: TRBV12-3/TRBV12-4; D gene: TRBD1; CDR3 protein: CASSRQGAAGYTF; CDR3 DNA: TGTGCCAGCAGTCGACAGGGGGCGGCTGGCTACACCTTC
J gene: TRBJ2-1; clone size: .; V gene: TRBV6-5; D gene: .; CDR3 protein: CASRPSRGIGDNEQFF; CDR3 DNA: TGTGCCAGCAGGCCCTCCCGGGGAATCGGGGACAATGAGCAGTTCTTC
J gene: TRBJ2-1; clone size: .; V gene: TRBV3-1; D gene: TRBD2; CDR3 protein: CASSPGTSGKHEQFF; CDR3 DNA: TGTGCCAGCAGTCCAGGGACTAGCGGGAAACATGAGCAGTTCTTC
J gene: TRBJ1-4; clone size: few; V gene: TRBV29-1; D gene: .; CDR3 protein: CSVPDGLSEKLFF; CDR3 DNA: TGCAGCGTCCCGGACGGTCTTAGTGAAAAACTGTTTTTT
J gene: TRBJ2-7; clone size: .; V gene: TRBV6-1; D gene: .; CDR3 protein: CASSEIGSASSYEQYF; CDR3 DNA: TGTGCCAGCAGTGAAATTGGGTCCGCCAGCTCCTACGAGCAGTACTTC
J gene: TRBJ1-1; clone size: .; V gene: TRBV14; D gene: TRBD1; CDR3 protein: CASSQGTGGATEAFF; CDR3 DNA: TGTGCCAGCAGCCAAGGGACAGGGGGTGCCACTGAAGCTTTCTTT
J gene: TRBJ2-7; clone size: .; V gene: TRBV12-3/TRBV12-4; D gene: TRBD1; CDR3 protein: CVSSSRTGHFSYEQYF; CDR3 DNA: TGTGTCAGCAGTTCGCGGACAGGCCATTTCTCCTACGAGCAGTACTTC
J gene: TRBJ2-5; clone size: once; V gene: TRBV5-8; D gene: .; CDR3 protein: CASSYSMQPYGYTFGSGTQYF; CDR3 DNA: .
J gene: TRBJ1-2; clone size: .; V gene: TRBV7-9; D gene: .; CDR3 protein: CASSLEGYYGHTF; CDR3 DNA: TGTGCCAGCAGCTTAGAGGGGTACTATGGCCACACCTTC
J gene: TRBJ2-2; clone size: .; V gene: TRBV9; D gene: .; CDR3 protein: CASSVATAAGNTGELFF; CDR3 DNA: TGTGCCAGCAGCGTAGCTACGGCCGCAGGGAACACCGGGGAGCTGTTTTTT
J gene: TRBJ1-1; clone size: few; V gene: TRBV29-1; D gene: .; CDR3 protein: CSVETRGRGFTEAFF; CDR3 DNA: TGCAGCGTTGAAACTAGGGGTAGGGGGTTCACTGAAGCTTTCTTT
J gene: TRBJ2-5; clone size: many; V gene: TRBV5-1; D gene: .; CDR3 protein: CASSLRGGQETQYF; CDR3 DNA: TGTGCCAGCAGCTTAAGAGGGGGCCAAGAGACCCAGTACTTC
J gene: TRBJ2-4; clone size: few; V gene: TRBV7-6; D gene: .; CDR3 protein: CASSLGEAKNIQYF; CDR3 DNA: TGTGCCAGCAGCTTGGGGGAAGCCAAAAACATTCAGTACTTC
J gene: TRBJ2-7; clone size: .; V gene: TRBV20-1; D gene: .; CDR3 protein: CSATQGSDEQYF; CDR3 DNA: TGCAGTGCTACACAGGGCTCCGACGAGCAGTACTTC
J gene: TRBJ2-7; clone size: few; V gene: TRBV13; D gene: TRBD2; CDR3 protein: CASSSRDYSYEQYF; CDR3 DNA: TGTGCCAGCAGCTCCCGGGACTACTCCTACGAGCAGTACTTC
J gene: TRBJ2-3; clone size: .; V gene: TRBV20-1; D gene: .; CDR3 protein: CSAFSTDTQYF; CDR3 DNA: TGCAGTGCTTTCTCGACAGATACGCAGTATTTT
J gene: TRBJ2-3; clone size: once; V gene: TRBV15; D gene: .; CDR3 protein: CATSRARDTQYF; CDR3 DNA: TGTGCCACCAGCAGAGCTAGGGATACGCAGTATTTT
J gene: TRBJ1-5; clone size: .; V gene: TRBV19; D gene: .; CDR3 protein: CASNKGRRPQHF; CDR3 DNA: TGTGCCAGTAATAAGGGGCGTCGGCCCCAGCATTTT
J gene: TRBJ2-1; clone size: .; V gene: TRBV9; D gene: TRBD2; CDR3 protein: CASSVGGSLNEQFF; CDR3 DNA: TGTGCCAGCAGCGTAGGCGGGAGCCTCAATGAGCAGTTCTTC
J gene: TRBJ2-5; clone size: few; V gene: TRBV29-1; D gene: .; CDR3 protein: CSVEDSWGMGETQYF; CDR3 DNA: TGCAGCGTTGAAGATTCCTGGGGGATGGGAGAGACCCAGTACTTC
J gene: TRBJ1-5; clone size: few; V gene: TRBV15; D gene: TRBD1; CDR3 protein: CATSRVRDRGEQPQHF; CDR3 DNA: TGTGCCACCAGCAGAGTCCGGGACAGGGGAGAACAGCCCCAGCATTTT
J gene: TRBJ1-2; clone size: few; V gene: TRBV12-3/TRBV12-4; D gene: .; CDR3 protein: CASRRQGKGNYGYTF; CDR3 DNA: TGTGCCAGCAGGCGGCAAGGGAAGGGGAACTATGGCTACACCTTC
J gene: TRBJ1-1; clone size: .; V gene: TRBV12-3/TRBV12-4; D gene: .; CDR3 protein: CASSLISGKGTEAFF; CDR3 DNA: TGTGCCAGCAGTTTAATATCAGGGAAAGGCACTGAAGCTTTCTTT
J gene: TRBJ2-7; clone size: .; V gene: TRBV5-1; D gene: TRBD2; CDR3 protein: CASRLGTSGAYEQYF; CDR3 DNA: TGCGCCAGCAGACTCGGGACTAGCGGAGCCTACGAGCAGTACTTC
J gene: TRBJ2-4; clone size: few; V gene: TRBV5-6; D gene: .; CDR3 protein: CASSLPTPPGNIQYF; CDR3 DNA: TGTGCCAGCAGCTTGCCGACCCCCCCCGGCAACATTCAGTACTTC
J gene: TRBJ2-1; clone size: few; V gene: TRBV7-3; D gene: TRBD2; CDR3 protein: CASSGGLAVNEQFF; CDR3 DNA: TGTGCCAGCAGCGGGGGACTAGCAGTGAATGAGCAGTTCTTC
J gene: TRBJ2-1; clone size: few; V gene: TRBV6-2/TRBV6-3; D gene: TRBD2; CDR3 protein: CASSYSVGLVDNEQFF; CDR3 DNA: TGTGCCAGCAGTTACTCCGTGGGACTAGTGGACAATGAGCAGTTCTTC
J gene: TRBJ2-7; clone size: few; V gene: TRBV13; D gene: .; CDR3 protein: CASSLGLAPQGNEQYF; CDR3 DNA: TGTGCCAGCAGCTTAGGCCTAGCACCGCAAGGTAACGAGCAGTACTTC
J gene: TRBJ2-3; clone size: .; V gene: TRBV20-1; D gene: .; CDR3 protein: CSASGTSIVIDTQYF; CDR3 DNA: TGCAGTGCTAGTGGGACTTCCATAGTAATAGATACGCAGTATTTT
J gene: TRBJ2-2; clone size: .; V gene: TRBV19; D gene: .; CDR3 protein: CASSGVRRGELFF; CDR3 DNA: TGTGCCAGTAGTGGGGTGAGGCGCGGGGAGCTGTTTTTT
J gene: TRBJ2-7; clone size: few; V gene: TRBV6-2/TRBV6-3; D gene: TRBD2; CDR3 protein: CASSYMGLAGFAEQYF; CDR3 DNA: TGTGCCAGCAGTTACATGGGACTAGCGGGATTCGCCGAGCAGTACTTC
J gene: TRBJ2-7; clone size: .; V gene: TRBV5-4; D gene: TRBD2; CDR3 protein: CASSYETTSGRNEQYF; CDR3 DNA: TGTGCCAGCAGCTACGAAACGACTAGCGGGAGGAACGAGCAGTACTTC
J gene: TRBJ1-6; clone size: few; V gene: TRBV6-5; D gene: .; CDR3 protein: CASSRKGAVNSPLHF; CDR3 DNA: TGTGCCAGCAGTCGCAAAGGGGCAGTTAATTCACCCCTCCACTTT
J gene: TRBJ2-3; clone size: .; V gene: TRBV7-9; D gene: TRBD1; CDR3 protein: CASSWDSLTDTQYF; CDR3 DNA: TGTGCCAGCAGCTGGGACAGCCTCACAGATACGCAGTATTTT
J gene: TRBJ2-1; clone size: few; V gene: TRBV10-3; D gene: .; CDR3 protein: CAIRRDYEQFF; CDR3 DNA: TGTGCCATCAGGCGGGACTATGAGCAGTTCTTC
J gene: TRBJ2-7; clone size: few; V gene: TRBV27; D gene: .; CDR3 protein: CASSGTGPYFYEQYF; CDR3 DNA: TGTGCCAGCAGCGGAACAGGGCCCTACTTTTACGAGCAGTACTTC
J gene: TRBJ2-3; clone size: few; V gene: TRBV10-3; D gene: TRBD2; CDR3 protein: CAISGVGLAGGSTDTQYF; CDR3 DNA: TGTGCCATCTCGGGAGTTGGACTAGCGGGAGGGTCGACAGATACGCAGTATTTT
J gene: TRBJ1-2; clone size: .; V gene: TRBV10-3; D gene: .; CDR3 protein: CAISEPPGGYTF; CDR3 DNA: TGTGCCATCAGTGAGCCCCCGGGAGGCTACACCTTC
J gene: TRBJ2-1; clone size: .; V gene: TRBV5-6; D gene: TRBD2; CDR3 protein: CASSLALALAGSGEQFF; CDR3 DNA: TGTGCCAGCAGCTTGGCCCTAGCACTAGCGGGATCTGGTGAGCAGTTCTTC